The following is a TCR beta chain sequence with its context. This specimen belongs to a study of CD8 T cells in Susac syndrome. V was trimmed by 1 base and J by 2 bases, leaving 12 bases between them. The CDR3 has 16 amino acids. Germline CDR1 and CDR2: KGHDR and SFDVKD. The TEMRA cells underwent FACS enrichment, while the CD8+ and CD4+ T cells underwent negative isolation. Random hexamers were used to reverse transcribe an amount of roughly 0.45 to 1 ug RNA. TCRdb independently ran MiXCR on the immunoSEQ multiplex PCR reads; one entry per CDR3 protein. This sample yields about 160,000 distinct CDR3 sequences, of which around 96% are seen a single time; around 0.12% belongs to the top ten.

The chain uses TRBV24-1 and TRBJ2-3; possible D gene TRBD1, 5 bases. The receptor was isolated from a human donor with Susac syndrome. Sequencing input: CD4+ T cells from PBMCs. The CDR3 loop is CATSDFGAVSTDTQYF. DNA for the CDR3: TGTGCCACCAGTGATTTTGGGGCCGTCTCCACAGATACGCAGTATTTT.